The present T cell receptor beta chain was sequenced within a study of metastatic and nonmetastatic thyroid tumors. Study-wide background: Comparative analysis of repertoires was undertaken across blood and tumor or nodule tissue obtained from malignant and benign thyroid patients.

CDR1 and CDR2 from the germline V gene are MNHNY and SVGAGI (reference sequence). This CDR3 spans 16 amino acids. With 4 bases removed from V and 6 bases from J, the gap between germline ends came to 19 bases. Treatment of any kind had been given to no patient before thyroid surgery. Study results and limitations: Malignant thyroid tumors reportedly had TCR beta diversity that was significantly higher than in benign nodules, in blood and tumor.

Using MiXCR, TCRdb re-called clones from the PCR reads. The data hold around 20,000 clones, with approximately 11% observed a single time. This clone has a count of ten or more. Its target is not known. This chain links TRBV6-6 with TRBJ2-1; D is possibly TRBD2 (6 bases). This receptor was obtained from a female donor with papillary thyroid cancer or a benign thyroid nodule (not recorded which). Some clones in this sample may be carry-over from other donors' samples. The specimen was blood. The CDR3 region is CASSSEGRIQVNEQFF. CDR3 in DNA: TGTGCCAGCAGTTCTGAGGGGAGGATACAGGTCAATGAGCAGTTCTTC.